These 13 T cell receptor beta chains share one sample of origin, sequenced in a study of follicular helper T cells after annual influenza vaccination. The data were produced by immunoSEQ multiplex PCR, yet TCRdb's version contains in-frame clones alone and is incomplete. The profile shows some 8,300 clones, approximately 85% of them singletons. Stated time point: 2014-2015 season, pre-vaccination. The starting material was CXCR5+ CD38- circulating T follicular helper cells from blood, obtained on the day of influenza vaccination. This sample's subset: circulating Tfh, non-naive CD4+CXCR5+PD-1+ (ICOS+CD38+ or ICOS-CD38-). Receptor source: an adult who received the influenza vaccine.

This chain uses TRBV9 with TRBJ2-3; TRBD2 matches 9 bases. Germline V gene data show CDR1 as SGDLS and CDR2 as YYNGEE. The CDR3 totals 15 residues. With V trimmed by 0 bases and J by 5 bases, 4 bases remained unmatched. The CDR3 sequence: CASSVGRGGEDTQYF. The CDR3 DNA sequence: TGTGCCAGCAGCGTAGGGCGGGGGGGCGAAGATACGCAGTATTTT.

The CDR3 DNA is TGTGCCAGCAGTACCTCGGGACTTGGGAAAAACATTCAGTACTTC. It is translated as CASSTSGLGKNIQYF. This chain links TRBV28 with TRBJ2-4; weak D call: TRBD2 (6 bases). From germline, CDR1 is MDHEN and CDR2 SYDVKM. The V end was cut by 5 bases, the J end by 4 bases, with 15 bases between. This CDR3 is 15 amino acids long.

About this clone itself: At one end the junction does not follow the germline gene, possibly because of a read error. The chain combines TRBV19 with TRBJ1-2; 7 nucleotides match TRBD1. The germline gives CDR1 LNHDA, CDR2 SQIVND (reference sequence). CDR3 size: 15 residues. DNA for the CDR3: TGTGCCAGTAGCGACCGACAGGGAACCGACTACGGCTACACCTTC. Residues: CASSDRQGTDYGYTF.

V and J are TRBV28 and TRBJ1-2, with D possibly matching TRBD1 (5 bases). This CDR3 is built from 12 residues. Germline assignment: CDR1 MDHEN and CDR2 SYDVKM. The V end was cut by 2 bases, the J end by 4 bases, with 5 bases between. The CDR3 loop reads CASSLGAYGYTF. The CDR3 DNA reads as TGTGCCAGCAGTTTAGGGGCCTATGGCTACACCTTC.

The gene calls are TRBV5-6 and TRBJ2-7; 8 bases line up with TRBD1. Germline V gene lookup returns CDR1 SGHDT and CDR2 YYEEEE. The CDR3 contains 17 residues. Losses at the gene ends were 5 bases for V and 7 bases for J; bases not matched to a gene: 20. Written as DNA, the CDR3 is TGTGCCAGCAGGTTAGGCCCTGGGGGGACAGGCCTTGGAGAGCAGTACTTC. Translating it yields CASRLGPGGTGLGEQYF. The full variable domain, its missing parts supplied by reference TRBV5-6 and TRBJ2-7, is DAGVTQSPTHLIKTRGQQVTLRCSPKSGHDTVSWYQQALGQGPQFIFQYYEEEERQRGNFPDRFSGHQFPNYSSELNVNALLLGDSALYLCASRLGPGGTGLGEQYFGPGTRLTVT.

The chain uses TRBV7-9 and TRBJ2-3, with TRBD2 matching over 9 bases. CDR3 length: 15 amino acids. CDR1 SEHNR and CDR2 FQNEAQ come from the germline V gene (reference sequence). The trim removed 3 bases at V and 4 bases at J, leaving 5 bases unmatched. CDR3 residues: CASSLAGGKADTQYF. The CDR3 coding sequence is TGTGCCAGCAGCTTGGCGGGGGGGAAGGCAGATACGCAGTATTTT.

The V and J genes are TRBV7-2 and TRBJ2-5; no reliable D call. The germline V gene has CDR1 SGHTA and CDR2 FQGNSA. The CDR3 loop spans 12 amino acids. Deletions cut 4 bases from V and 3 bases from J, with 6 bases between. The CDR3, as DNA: TGTGCCAGCAGCTCATACGAAGAGACCCAGTACTTC. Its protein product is CASSSYEETQYF.

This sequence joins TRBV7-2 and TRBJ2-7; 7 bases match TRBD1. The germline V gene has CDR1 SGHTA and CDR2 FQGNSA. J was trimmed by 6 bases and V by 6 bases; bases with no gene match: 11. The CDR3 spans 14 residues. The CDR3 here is CASSSPTGKGEQYF. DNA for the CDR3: TGTGCCAGCAGTTCCCCGACAGGGAAGGGCGAGCAGTACTTC.

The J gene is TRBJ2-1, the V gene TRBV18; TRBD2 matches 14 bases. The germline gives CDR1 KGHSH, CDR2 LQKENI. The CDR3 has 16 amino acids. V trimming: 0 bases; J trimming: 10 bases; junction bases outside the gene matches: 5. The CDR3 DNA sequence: TGTGCCAGCTCACCACCGACTAGCGGGGGGGCCGGGGAGCAGTTCTTC. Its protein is CASSPPTSGGAGEQFF.

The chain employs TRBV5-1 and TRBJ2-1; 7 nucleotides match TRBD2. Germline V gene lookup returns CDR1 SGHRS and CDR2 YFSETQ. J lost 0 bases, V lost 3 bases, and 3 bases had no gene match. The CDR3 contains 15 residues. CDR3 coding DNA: TGCGCCAGCAGCTGGCAGCGGGGCTCCTACAATGAGCAGTTCTTC. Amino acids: CASSWQRGSYNEQFF.

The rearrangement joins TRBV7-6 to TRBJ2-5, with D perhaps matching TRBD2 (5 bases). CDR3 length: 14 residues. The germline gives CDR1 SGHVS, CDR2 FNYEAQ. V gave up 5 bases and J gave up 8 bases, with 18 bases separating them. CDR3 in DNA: TGTGCCAGCAGCACTGCGGACGGAGGACCTACCCAGTACTTC. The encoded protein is CASSTADGGPTQYF.

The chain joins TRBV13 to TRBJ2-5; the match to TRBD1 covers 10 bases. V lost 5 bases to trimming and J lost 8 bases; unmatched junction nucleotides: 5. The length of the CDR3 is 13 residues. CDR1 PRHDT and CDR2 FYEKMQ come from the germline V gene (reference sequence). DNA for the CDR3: TGTGCCAGCAGCCGAGGGACAGGGGAAACCCAGTACTTC. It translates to CASSRGTGETQYF.

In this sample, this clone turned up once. CDR3: CACSTGGEQYF. In nucleotides, the CDR3 is TGTGCCTGCTCGACCGGGGGGGAGCAGTACTTC. This chain joins TRBV30 and TRBJ2-7; 7 nucleotides agree with TRBD2. From germline, CDR1 is GTSNPN and CDR2 SVGIG (reference sequence). This CDR3 contains 11 residues. V gave up 6 bases and J gave up 7 bases; unmatched junction bases: 6.